Listed below are T cell receptor beta chains from one sample, sequenced in a study of metastatic and nonmetastatic thyroid tumors. TCRdb re-called the PCR reads with MiXCR. The sample yields more than 15,000 clones, roughly 29% seen once. Sequencing was performed on blood. The receptors come from a female donor with papillary thyroid cancer or a benign thyroid nodule (not recorded which). Some clones in this sample may be carry-over from other donors' samples. The CDR3 runs from the conserved cysteine through the conserved F or W. A D gene is named only where the DNA matches it firmly. Part of the rows lack a size; the others show once, few, many or a class for expanded clones.

d_gene	j_gene	abundance	v_gene	CDR3nt	CDR3aa
TRBD2	TRBJ2-7	few	TRBV6-5	TGTGCCAGCAGCTATGAGCGGGAATACGAGCAGTACTTC	CASSYEREYEQYF
.	TRBJ2-1	.	TRBV2	TGTGCCAGCAGTGACGCGGATTCCTACAATGAGCAGTTCTTC	CASSDADSYNEQFF
.	TRBJ1-5	.	TRBV7-2	TGTGCCAGCAGACTAGCAGGGACCGACCTCTATCAGCCCCAGCATTTT	CASRLAGTDLYQPQHF
.	TRBJ1-4	many	TRBV4-2	TGTGCCAGCAGCTCTTGGGAACAAGGCCATAATGAAAAACTGTTTTTT	CASSSWEQGHNEKLFF
.	TRBJ1-2	medium-sized	TRBV12-3/TRBV12-4	TGTGCCAGCAGTTTTGGGAGCTATGGCTACACCTTC	CASSFGSYGYTF
TRBD1	TRBJ2-2	medium-sized	TRBV19	TGTGCCAGTAGACAGGGGGGAGCGAACACCGGGGAGCTGTTTTTT	CASRQGGANTGELFF
.	TRBJ1-6	.	TRBV7-2	TGTGCCAGCAGCTTAGACGTGTCAAATAATTCACCCCTCCACTTT	CASSLDVSNNSPLHF
.	TRBJ2-5	few	TRBV6-2/TRBV6-3	TGTGCCAGCAGTGGTGGCTGGACAGCCCAAGAGACCCAGTACTTC	CASSGGWTAQETQYF
.	TRBJ2-7	.	TRBV6-1	TGTGCCAGCAGTCCAAAGAACGGACCGATCGAGCAGTACTTC	CASSPKNGPIEQYF
.	TRBJ2-1	medium-sized	TRBV27	TGTGCCAGCAGTGTCGGACTGGCCAATGAGCAGTTCTTC	CASSVGLANEQFF
.	TRBJ2-1	many	TRBV3-1	TGTGCCAGCAGCCAAGCCCCTAGGGGTGAGCAGTTCTTC	CASSQAPRGEQFF
.	TRBJ2-1	few	TRBV12-3/TRBV12-4	TGTGCCAGCAGTTTCCAGTCCTATTACTACAATGAGCAGTTCTTC	CASSFQSYYYNEQFF
.	TRBJ1-2	once	TRBV20-1	TGCAGTGCCACCGGCGGGGACATCGACTATGGCTACACCTTC	CSATGGDIDYGYTF
.	TRBJ2-1	many	TRBV5-1	TGCGCCAGCAGCTTGGAATTTAGTAGTAACGAGCAGTTCTTC	CASSLEFSSNEQFF
.	TRBJ1-1	.	TRBV28	TGTGCCAGCAGTTTATTTCCGAAGAACACTGAAGCTTTCTTT	CASSLFPKNTEAFF
TRBD1	TRBJ1-2	.	TRBV20-1	TGCAGTGCTAGATCGGGACAGAACTATGGCTACACCTTC	CSARSGQNYGYTF
.	TRBJ2-7	few	TRBV27	TGTGCCAGCAGTCTAAAAGCCGACAGCCTCGTCTCCTACGAGCAGTACTTC	CASSLKADSLVSYEQYF
TRBD1	TRBJ1-1	.	TRBV28	TGTGACAGCAGTTTACAGGGGCCAAGGAACAATGAAGCTTTCTTT	CDSSLQGPRNNEAFF
TRBD1	TRBJ1-2	few	TRBV28	TGTGCCAGCAGTTCCGGGACAGGTTCCAACTATGGCTACACCTTC	CASSSGTGSNYGYTF
.	TRBJ2-7	medium-sized	TRBV27	TGTGCCAGCAGTTTAGGGCCGGGCTCCTACGAGCAGTACTTC	CASSLGPGSYEQYF
.	TRBJ1-2	many	TRBV4-2	TGTGCCAGCAGCCAAGAGGCAGGGAAAGTCGCTGGCTACACCTTC	CASSQEAGKVAGYTF
TRBD1	TRBJ1-2	.	TRBV5-6	TGTGCCAGCAGCTTGGTGGGACAGGGGACCTATGGCTACACCTTC	CASSLVGQGTYGYTF
.	TRBJ2-1	.	TRBV12-5	TGTGCTAGTGTTTTACTGACTCGTCTCAGTGAGCAGTTCTTC	CASVLLTRLSEQFF
TRBD2	TRBJ2-7	many	TRBV5-1	TGCGCCAGCAGCTTGGAGGGCCGACTAGCGGGGTCCTACGAGCAGTACTTC	CASSLEGRLAGSYEQYF
.	TRBJ1-2	many	TRBV4-3	TGCGCCAGCAGCCAAGATCGGGGTCGGGAGGGAGTCGGCGGCTACACCTTC	CASSQDRGREGVGGYTF
TRBD1	TRBJ1-5	.	TRBV27	TGTGCCAGCAGGGGTACAGGGGGCGCGATGGTACCCCAGCATTTT	CASRGTGGAMVPQHF
TRBD2	TRBJ2-2	many	TRBV7-6	TGTGCCAGCAGTTGGACTAGCGGGAAGTCCGGGGAGCTGTTTTTT	CASSWTSGKSGELFF
.	TRBJ2-3	.	TRBV6-6	TGTGCCAGCAGTTACTCGACGCAGGGATTAGATACGCAGTATTTT	CASSYSTQGLDTQYF
.	TRBJ2-1	many	TRBV19	TGTGCCAGTAGTCCCGCCGGGGTAGGATCGGGCTACAATGAGCAGTTCTTC	CASSPAGVGSGYNEQFF
TRBD1	TRBJ2-7	many	TRBV14	TGTGCCAGCAGCCCCGGGACAGGGGCCTACGAGCAGTACTTC	CASSPGTGAYEQYF
.	TRBJ1-2	many	TRBV30	TGTGCCTGGAGTTTAGGGGTAGGCTATGGCTACACCTTC	CAWSLGVGYGYTF
.	TRBJ2-3	.	TRBV10-3	TGTGCCATCACTGAGGGAGTCACAGATACGCAGTATTTT	CAITEGVTDTQYF
.	TRBJ2-7	.	TRBV6-5	TGTGCCAGCAGGCATCGTATTCCGGGACTCTTGCATGGTGGGCAGTACTTC	CASRHRIPGLLHGGQYF
.	TRBJ1-5	many	TRBV20-1	TGCAGTGCTAGAGTAGGGGGGGCTGGCAATCAGCCCCAGCATTTT	CSARVGGAGNQPQHF
.	TRBJ2-3	many	TRBV4-3	TGCGCCAGCAGCCAAGACGTGGGCAGGGGCTCGGATACGCAGTATTTT	CASSQDVGRGSDTQYF
.	TRBJ2-7	few	TRBV6-2/TRBV6-3	TGTGCCAGCCTGCGGGGAAGTGGCTACGAGCAGTACTTC	CASLRGSGYEQYF
.	TRBJ1-3	few	TRBV15	TGTGCCACCAGCATTGGGGGGTTGTCTGTAAACACCATATATTTT	CATSIGGLSVNTIYF
TRBD1	TRBJ2-5	many	TRBV15	TGTGCCACCAGCAGAGAGAGGACAGGGGGTTGGGAGACCCAGTACTTC	CATSRERTGGWETQYF
.	TRBJ1-2	.	TRBV27	TGTGCCAGCAGAACTACCGGGACACGATTCAACTATGGCTACACCTTC	CASRTTGTRFNYGYTF
.	TRBJ2-5	.	TRBV20-1	TGCAGTGCTGAGAGGCAGGGCCTCGAGACCCAGTACTTC	CSAERQGLETQYF
TRBD2	TRBJ2-1	few	TRBV12-3/TRBV12-4	TGTGCCATCAGGGTGACTAGCTCGGGTGAGCAGTTCTTC	CAIRVTSSGEQFF